The clone carrying this TCR beta chain was picked up one time. What it binds is not known. The sample belongs to a study of OX40 agonist ivuxolimab in advanced cancers. Looking at the study overall: The dose-escalation group included hepatocellular carcinoma, melanoma, renal cell carcinoma and head and neck cancer. Prior anti-PD-1, anti-PD-L1 or anti-CTLA-4 therapy was allowed; approximately 41% had some.

Study results and limitations: Dose levels from 0.1 to 3.0 mg/kg saw CD4+ and CD8+ blood T cells expand clonally by week 6.

Systemic immunosuppression or autoimmune disease history was grounds to exclude patients. Germline values: CDR1 SQVTM, CDR2 ANQGSEA. The CDR3 runs 13 residues. Produced via immunoSEQ multiplex PCR; TCRdb's table is partial and in-frame only. Altogether about 48,000 clones are present, around 86% being singletons, with the ten largest covering around 2%. This rearrangement joins TRBV29-1 to TRBJ2-7, with 9 nucleotides matching TRBD2. The receptor was derived from an adult with an advanced solid tumor such as melanoma, head and neck, liver or kidney cancer. Material: CD4+ or CD8+ T cells sorted from blood, obtained in a trial of the OX40 agonist ivuxolimab. The CDR3 coding sequence is TGCAGTGTAGCCGGGACTAGCAACTACGAGCAGTACTTC. Translating gives CSVAGTSNYEQYF.